Listed below are T cell receptor beta chains from one sample, sequenced in a study of glioma-infiltrating T cells. TCRdb redid the calling of the multiplex PCR reads with MiXCR, one entry per CDR3 protein. The sample yields around 97,000 distinct CDR3 sequences, under 30% seen once. Sequenced input: glioma tissue, nonneoplastic brain tissue, or PBMCs (not recorded which). These TCRs come from a human donor with low-grade glioma or glioblastoma, undergoing nonglioma brain surgery, or in good health (not recorded which). Both conserved end residues are part of each CDR3. D genes are given only for firm matches. A row's size may be missing; if present it is once, few, many or a size class.

j_call: TRBJ2-5
clone_size: few
d_call: -
v_call: TRBV29-1
cdr3_aa: CSVEDRTLATGSETQYF
cdr3_nt: TGCAGCGTTGAAGACCGTACCCTAGCGACTGGGTCGGAGACCCAGTACTTC

j_call: TRBJ2-7
clone_size: many
d_call: -
v_call: TRBV4-2
cdr3_aa: CASSFRQADEQYF
cdr3_nt: TGTGCCAGCAGCTTCCGACAGGCGGACGAGCAGTACTTC

j_call: TRBJ1-2
clone_size: many
d_call: -
v_call: TRBV28
cdr3_aa: CASSLFGNYGYTF
cdr3_nt: TGTGCCAGCAGTTTATTCGGCAACTATGGCTACACCTTC

j_call: TRBJ2-3
clone_size: many
d_call: TRBD2
v_call: TRBV20-1
cdr3_aa: CSAPTSGGADTQYF
cdr3_nt: TGCAGTGCCCCTACTAGCGGGGGGGCGGATACGCAGTATTTT

j_call: TRBJ2-7
clone_size: -
d_call: -
v_call: TRBV29-1
cdr3_aa: CSVVKGPYEQYF
cdr3_nt: TGCAGCGTTGTAAAGGGGCCCTACGAGCAGTACTTC

j_call: TRBJ1-2
clone_size: many
d_call: -
v_call: TRBV20-1
cdr3_aa: CSASSSGDYGYTF
cdr3_nt: TGCAGTGCTAGCTCTTCAGGGGATTATGGCTACACCTTC

j_call: TRBJ2-5
clone_size: -
d_call: -
v_call: TRBV3-1
cdr3_aa: CASSQEVQETQYF
cdr3_nt: TGTGCCAGCAGCCAAGAGGTCCAAGAGACCCAGTACTTC

j_call: TRBJ2-7
clone_size: many
d_call: TRBD2
v_call: TRBV20-1
cdr3_aa: CSARELASVEQYF
cdr3_nt: TGCAGTGCTAGAGAACTAGCGAGCGTGGAGCAGTACTTC

j_call: TRBJ2-7
clone_size: many
d_call: -
v_call: TRBV6-2/TRBV6-3
cdr3_aa: CASSWGYEQYF
cdr3_nt: TGTGCCAGCAGTTGGGGCTACGAGCAGTACTTC

j_call: TRBJ2-5
clone_size: many
d_call: -
v_call: TRBV7-2
cdr3_aa: CASSTGGGGQETQYF
cdr3_nt: TGTGCCAGCAGCACTGGTGGGGGGGGGCAGGAGACCCAGTACTTC

j_call: TRBJ2-1
clone_size: -
d_call: -
v_call: TRBV4-1
cdr3_aa: CTSSQNSESYNEQFF
cdr3_nt: TGCACCAGCAGCCAGAATAGTGAGTCCTACAATGAGCAGTTCTTC

j_call: TRBJ1-2
clone_size: many
d_call: TRBD1
v_call: TRBV6-1
cdr3_aa: CASREGQEFYGYTF
cdr3_nt: TGTGCCAGCAGAGAGGGACAGGAATTCTATGGCTACACCTTC

j_call: TRBJ2-3
clone_size: -
d_call: TRBD2
v_call: TRBV5-1
cdr3_aa: CASSLGVAGATDTQYF
cdr3_nt: TGCGCCAGCAGCTTGGGGGTAGCGGGGGCCACAGATACGCAGTATTTT

j_call: TRBJ2-5
clone_size: many
d_call: -
v_call: TRBV7-2
cdr3_aa: CASSLRLGQGRGETQYF
cdr3_nt: TGTGCCAGCAGCCTACGTCTGGGGCAGGGTCGAGGGGAGACCCAGTACTTC

j_call: TRBJ1-2
clone_size: -
d_call: TRBD1
v_call: TRBV5-1
cdr3_aa: CASGPEGAVGYTF
cdr3_nt: TGCGCCAGCGGTCCAGAGGGGGCTGTTGGCTACACCTTC

j_call: TRBJ2-3
clone_size: many
d_call: TRBD2
v_call: TRBV7-3
cdr3_aa: CASSFGGGEDTQYF
cdr3_nt: TGTGCCAGCAGCTTCGGGGGAGGGGAAGATACGCAGTATTTT

j_call: TRBJ2-1
clone_size: many
d_call: -
v_call: TRBV7-8
cdr3_aa: CASSFDSDSEQFF
cdr3_nt: TGTGCCAGCAGCTTCGACAGTGACTCTGAGCAGTTCTTC

j_call: TRBJ2-7
clone_size: few
d_call: -
v_call: TRBV14
cdr3_aa: CASSQDRRDRQYF
cdr3_nt: TGTGCCAGCAGCCAAGATAGGAGGGACCGGCAGTACTTC

j_call: TRBJ1-1
clone_size: few
d_call: -
v_call: TRBV4-3
cdr3_aa: CASSQSAWDTEAFF
cdr3_nt: TGCGCCAGCAGCCAATCCGCGTGGGACACTGAAGCTTTCTTT

j_call: TRBJ1-1
clone_size: -
d_call: -
v_call: TRBV12-3/TRBV12-4
cdr3_aa: CASILRGPLNTEAFF
cdr3_nt: TGTGCCAGCATTTTGCGGGGGCCACTAAACACTGAAGCTTTCTTT

j_call: TRBJ2-3
clone_size: -
d_call: -
v_call: TRBV5-1
cdr3_aa: CASSLVLRGGTDTQYF
cdr3_nt: TGCGCCAGCAGCTTGGTGTTGCGTGGGGGCACAGATACGCAGTATTTT

j_call: TRBJ2-1
clone_size: few
d_call: -
v_call: TRBV27
cdr3_aa: CASSSWTGRADEQFF
cdr3_nt: TGTGCCAGCAGTTCGTGGACAGGGAGGGCCGATGAGCAGTTCTTC

j_call: TRBJ2-7
clone_size: many
d_call: -
v_call: TRBV20-1
cdr3_aa: CSAITGLTYEQYF
cdr3_nt: TGCAGTGCCATTACGGGTCTCACCTACGAGCAGTACTTC

j_call: TRBJ1-5
clone_size: -
d_call: -
v_call: TRBV2
cdr3_aa: CASLSREGSQPQHF
cdr3_nt: TGTGCCAGCCTAAGCAGAGAGGGAAGTCAGCCCCAGCATTTT

j_call: TRBJ2-5
clone_size: many
d_call: -
v_call: TRBV6-1
cdr3_aa: CASSSGVETQYF
cdr3_nt: TGTGCCAGCAGCTCAGGAGTAGAGACCCAGTACTTC

j_call: TRBJ1-1
clone_size: many
d_call: -
v_call: TRBV28
cdr3_aa: CASRAAGTLNTEAFF
cdr3_nt: TGTGCCAGCAGAGCCGCCGGGACACTCAACACTGAAGCTTTCTTT

j_call: TRBJ1-1
clone_size: many
d_call: -
v_call: TRBV10-3
cdr3_aa: CAISVNSHDTEAFF
cdr3_nt: TGTGCCATCAGTGTAAACAGTCATGACACTGAAGCTTTCTTT

j_call: TRBJ1-6
clone_size: many
d_call: -
v_call: TRBV6-1
cdr3_aa: CNKTSPEVGENSPLHF
cdr3_nt: TGTAATAAGACTAGCCCAGAGGTCGGAGAAAATTCACCCCTCCACTTT

j_call: TRBJ1-5
clone_size: few
d_call: -
v_call: TRBV19
cdr3_aa: CASSPETNSNQPQHF
cdr3_nt: TGTGCCAGTAGCCCCGAGACAAATAGCAATCAGCCCCAGCATTTT

j_call: TRBJ1-3
clone_size: -
d_call: -
v_call: TRBV12-3/TRBV12-4
cdr3_aa: CASNPTTGAGNTIYF
cdr3_nt: TGTGCCAGCAATCCGACGACAGGAGCGGGGAACACCATATATTTT

j_call: TRBJ2-6
clone_size: -
d_call: -
v_call: TRBV9
cdr3_aa: CAGSGATGANVLTF
cdr3_nt: TGTGCCGGCAGCGGTGCAACCGGGGCCAACGTCCTGACTTTC

j_call: TRBJ2-1
clone_size: -
d_call: TRBD2
v_call: TRBV20-1
cdr3_aa: CSVSTGTSGYNEQFF
cdr3_nt: TGCAGCGTTAGTACAGGGACTAGCGGGTACAATGAGCAGTTCTTC

j_call: TRBJ1-5
clone_size: many
d_call: -
v_call: TRBV6-1
cdr3_aa: CASSELDQPQHF
cdr3_nt: TGTGCCAGCAGTGAATTGGATCAGCCCCAGCATTTT

j_call: TRBJ2-7
clone_size: many
d_call: TRBD2
v_call: TRBV20-1
cdr3_aa: CSATPGLAGTSPRPYF
cdr3_nt: TGCAGTGCAACTCCGGGACTAGCGGGGACGTCACCGAGGCCGTACTTC

j_call: TRBJ1-1
clone_size: -
d_call: -
v_call: TRBV28
cdr3_aa: CASSSPPGVTEAFF
cdr3_nt: TGTGCCAGCAGCTCTCCCCCAGGGGTAACTGAAGCTTTCTTT

j_call: TRBJ1-2
clone_size: many
d_call: -
v_call: TRBV20-1
cdr3_aa: CSGSGNYGYTF
cdr3_nt: TGCAGTGGTTCCGGGAACTATGGCTACACCTTC

j_call: TRBJ1-1
clone_size: many
d_call: -
v_call: TRBV12-3/TRBV12-4
cdr3_aa: CASSQGWSTEAFF
cdr3_nt: TGTGCCAGCAGTCAGGGGTGGTCGACTGAAGCTTTCTTT

j_call: TRBJ1-5
clone_size: few
d_call: -
v_call: TRBV11-2
cdr3_aa: CASSPEGNSNQPQHF
cdr3_nt: TGTGCCAGCAGCCCTGAGGGGAATAGCAATCAGCCCCAGCATTTT

j_call: TRBJ2-7
clone_size: many
d_call: -
v_call: TRBV19
cdr3_aa: CASSTSTTRAYEQYF
cdr3_nt: TGTGCCAGTAGTACCTCGACTACAAGGGCCTACGAGCAGTACTTC

j_call: TRBJ1-1
clone_size: -
d_call: -
v_call: TRBV9
cdr3_aa: CASSVAPGVNTEAFF
cdr3_nt: TGTGCCAGCAGCGTAGCTCCAGGGGTGAACACTGAAGCTTTCTTT

j_call: TRBJ2-1
clone_size: many
d_call: -
v_call: TRBV9
cdr3_aa: CASSSGPSSYNEQFF
cdr3_nt: TGTGCCAGCAGCTCGGGCCCAAGCTCCTACAATGAGCAGTTCTTC

j_call: TRBJ2-3
clone_size: many
d_call: -
v_call: TRBV27
cdr3_aa: CASGMQATDTQYF
cdr3_nt: TGTGCCAGCGGCATGCAGGCCACAGATACGCAGTATTTT

j_call: TRBJ2-3
clone_size: few
d_call: TRBD1
v_call: TRBV10-3
cdr3_aa: CAISGNQGGTDTQYF
cdr3_nt: TGTGCCATCAGTGGGAATCAGGGGGGCACAGATACGCAGTATTTT

j_call: TRBJ2-7
clone_size: -
d_call: TRBD1
v_call: TRBV7-9
cdr3_aa: CASSLVDRDISYEQYF
cdr3_nt: TGTGCCAGCAGCTTAGTGGACAGGGATATCTCCTACGAGCAGTACTTC

j_call: TRBJ2-2
clone_size: few
d_call: -
v_call: TRBV11-1
cdr3_aa: CASSLALGSGELFF
cdr3_nt: TGTGCCAGCAGCTTAGCGCTGGGGTCCGGGGAGCTGTTTTTT

j_call: TRBJ2-5
clone_size: few
d_call: TRBD2
v_call: TRBV2
cdr3_aa: CASSDLVLAGGLQETQYF
cdr3_nt: TGTGCCAGCAGTGATCTGGTCCTAGCGGGGGGGCTTCAAGAGACCCAGTACTTC

j_call: TRBJ2-1
clone_size: many
d_call: TRBD2
v_call: TRBV6-1
cdr3_aa: CASSAGGGGNEQFF
cdr3_nt: TGTGCCAGCAGTGCCGGGGGGGGAGGGAATGAGCAGTTCTTC

j_call: TRBJ1-3
clone_size: many
d_call: -
v_call: TRBV20-1
cdr3_aa: CSAGGGDTGNTIYF
cdr3_nt: TGCAGTGCTGGGGGGGGGGACACTGGAAACACCATATATTTT

j_call: TRBJ2-5
clone_size: once
d_call: TRBD2
v_call: TRBV4-2
cdr3_aa: CASSQAQRGDQKTQYF
cdr3_nt: TGTGCCAGCAGCCAGGCACAGCGGGGGGACCAAAAGACCCAGTACTTC

j_call: TRBJ1-2
clone_size: many
d_call: -
v_call: TRBV7-9
cdr3_aa: CASSFTAGILYGYTF
cdr3_nt: TGTGCCAGCAGCTTTACGGCAGGGATCCTCTATGGCTACACCTTC

j_call: TRBJ2-1
clone_size: -
d_call: -
v_call: TRBV4-1
cdr3_aa: CASSQPGVTGRGSNEQFF
cdr3_nt: TGCGCCAGCAGCCAGCCTGGGGTGACAGGGCGGGGATCCAATGAGCAGTTCTTC

j_call: TRBJ2-7
clone_size: many
d_call: -
v_call: TRBV6-2/TRBV6-3
cdr3_aa: CASSYVGRGEQYF
cdr3_nt: TGTGCCAGCAGTTACGTGGGAAGGGGCGAGCAGTACTTC